These 23 T cell receptor beta chains were sequenced from one sample in a study of shared clonotypes between healthy human individuals. Sequenced by immunoSEQ multiplex PCR; TCRdb stores in-frame clones only, minus some. The sample has approximately 2.5 million clones, approximately 92% seen once. Sequenced: naive CD4+ T cells sorted from blood. Documented subset: CD45RA+ positively selected. The receptor source for this set is a man aged 18 to 29 in good health.

The chain recombines TRBV27 with TRBJ2-5; the D is unclear. CDR1 is MNHEY, CDR2 SMNVEV, per germline (reference sequence). V was trimmed by 5 bases and J by 5 bases, leaving 18 bases between them. CDR3 length equals 15 residues. In nucleotides, the CDR3 is TGTGCCAGCAGTCCGTGGACCAGAAGTAGGGAGACCCAGTACTTC. Translated: CASSPWTRSRETQYF.

The chain recombines TRBV7-2 with TRBJ1-5; D is uncertain. The germline gives CDR1 SGHTA, CDR2 FQGNSA. This CDR3 spans 15 amino acids. The V and J ends lost 2 bases and 3 bases respectively, with 11 bases between them. The CDR3 spells CASSLTGRLNQPQHF. CDR3 coding DNA: TGTGCCAGCAGCTTAACTGGCAGGCTCAATCAGCCCCAGCATTTT.

The chain combines TRBV9 with TRBJ1-5; the match to TRBD1 covers 8 bases. V gave up 4 bases and J gave up 10 bases; unmatched junction bases: 13. Per germline, CDR1 SGDLS and CDR2 YYNGEE. This CDR3 spans 15 amino acids. CDR3: CASSIGQGEFYPQHF. Written as DNA, the CDR3 is TGTGCCAGCAGCATTGGACAGGGAGAATTCTATCCCCAGCATTTT.

The chain has TRBV7-6 and TRBJ1-4; 8 bases align to TRBD1. The CDR3 contains 18 residues. CDR1 and CDR2 from the germline V gene are SGHVS and FNYEAQ. Trimming removed 0 bases from V and 5 bases from J; junction bases left unmatched: 11. The CDR3 sequence is CASSLARTGRLENEKLFF. In nucleotides, the CDR3 is TGTGCCAGCAGCTTAGCACGGACAGGGCGGCTAGAGAATGAAAAACTGTTTTTT.

In its sample, this clone was seen once. The chain uses TRBV15 and TRBJ2-2; TRBD2 agrees at 9 bases. In germline, CDR1 is LNHNV, CDR2 YYDKDF (reference sequence). J was trimmed by 5 bases and V by 5 bases; bases with no gene match: 6. The CDR3 length is 15 residues. CDR3 amino acids: CATSPPTSGTGELFF. CDR3 nucleotides: TGTGCCACCAGCCCACCAACTAGCGGGACCGGGGAGCTGTTTTTT.

Points on this clone: This sample includes further DNA sequences coding for the same CDR3. This rearrangement joins TRBV5-1 to TRBJ1-4, with D uncertain. V lost 0 bases to trimming and J lost 1 base, with 4 bases between them. Germline assignment: CDR1 SGHRS and CDR2 YFSETQ. This CDR3 contains 14 residues. The CDR3 DNA sequence: TGCGCCAGCAGCTTGGGGGGAACTAATGAAAAACTGTTTTTT. Translation: CASSLGGTNEKLFF.

Comments on this clone: This CDR3 fails to terminate in the conserved phenylalanine or tryptophan, so it likely reflects a read error. The DNA is omitted, as the CDR3 cannot be located on it reliably, and the CDR3 follows TCRdb's listing. The V and J genes are TRBV4-3 and TRBJ2-7; the table calls TRBD2, which could not be checked here. Germline CDR1 and CDR2: LGHNA and YSLEER. The CDR3 is 12 residues long, counting both termini. The CDR3 sequence is CASSQEARLYYL.

The J gene is TRBJ1-5, the V gene TRBV19, with 9 bases matching TRBD1. Trimming at V came to 9 bases and at J to 5 bases, leaving 5 bases not matched to a gene. Germline CDR1 reads LNHDA; CDR2 reads SQIVND (reference sequence). The CDR3 consists of 13 residues. CDR3 sequence: CASKDRGYQPQHF. CDR3 DNA sequence: TGTGCCAGCAAGGACAGGGGCTATCAGCCCCAGCATTTT.

The chain joins TRBV25-1 to TRBJ2-2, with a possible D match to TRBD2 (6 bases). The CDR3 has 16 amino acids. Trimming removed 3 bases from V and 5 bases from J, with 16 bases in between. Per the germline V gene, CDR1 is MGHDK and CDR2 is SYGVNS. CDR3 region: CASSEGTGVKTGELFF. The CDR3 bases are TGTGCCAGCAGTGAGGGGACGGGGGTCAAGACCGGGGAGCTGTTTTTT.

The chain joins TRBV10-3 to TRBJ2-5, with a possible D match to TRBD2 (5 bases). The CDR3 runs 13 residues. V lost 1 base to trimming and J lost 4 bases, with 7 bases between them. Germline V gene data show CDR1 as ENHRY and CDR2 as SYGVKD. As DNA, the CDR3 is TGTGCCATCAGTGAGTACGGGATAGAGACCCAGTACTTC. It specifies CAISEYGIETQYF.

The chain recombines TRBV5-1 with TRBJ2-3; tentatively, D is TRBD2 (5 bases). Trimming cost V 6 bases and J 1 base, with 21 bases left between them. From germline, CDR1 is SGHRS and CDR2 YFSETQ. CDR3 length: 17 residues. The chain's CDR3 is CASTPDLTGGRTDTQYF. For the CDR3, the DNA is TGCGCCAGCACCCCAGATCTTACCGGAGGACGCACAGATACGCAGTATTTT.

The rearrangement joins TRBV7-3 to TRBJ2-7; TRBD1 matches at 9 bases. Germline values: CDR1 SGHTA, CDR2 FQGTGA. The J segment lost 6 bases and the V segment lost 5 bases, leaving 11 bases of the junction unmatched. This CDR3 region has 15 residues. CDR3 nucleotide sequence: TGTGCCAGCAGCCAAAAGGGGACAGGGAGCACCGAGCAGTACTTC. Translating gives CASSQKGTGSTEQYF.

V and J are TRBV7-2 and TRBJ1-1; no definite D call. There are 13 residues in the CDR3. Deletions cut 3 bases from V and 3 bases from J, with 8 bases between. Per germline, CDR1 SGHTA and CDR2 FQGNSA. The CDR3 here is CASSFISDTEAFF. The CDR3 coding sequence is TGTGCCAGCAGCTTCATTAGCGACACTGAAGCTTTCTTT.

This chain uses TRBV7-2 with TRBJ1-1; the D gene is possibly TRBD1 (5 bases). The CDR3 is 14 amino acids. Looked up from germline, CDR1 is SGHTA and CDR2 is FQGNSA. The ends were cut back, 1 base at V and 10 bases at J, with 16 bases in the middle. DNA of the CDR3: TGTGCCAGCAGCTTAGGGCCGGCCTCCGGGGGAGCTTTCTTT. As protein: CASSLGPASGGAFF.

About this clone itself: At one end the junction does not follow the germline gene, possibly because of a read error. V gene TRBV2 combines with J gene TRBJ2-5; D is unresolved. Germline CDR1 SNHLY, CDR2 FYNNEI. The CDR3 is 14 residues long. The chain's CDR3 is CASREVPNQETQYF. In DNA, the CDR3 is TGTGCCAGCAGAGAAGTCCCCAACCAAGAGACCCAGTACTTC.

The V gene is TRBV19, the J gene TRBJ1-2; the match to TRBD1 covers 10 bases. This CDR3 spans 14 amino acids. Per germline, CDR1 LNHDA and CDR2 SQIVND (reference sequence). With V trimmed by 5 bases and J by 5 bases, 5 bases remained unmatched. CDR3 sequence: CASSAGQGEYGYTF. The CDR3 bases are TGTGCCAGTAGTGCTGGACAGGGGGAATATGGCTACACCTTC.

Regarding this clone: The sample contains more than one DNA sequence encoding this CDR3. This chain links TRBV19 with TRBJ1-1; D not certain. CDR1 LNHDA and CDR2 SQIVND come from the germline V gene (reference sequence). The V gene lost 5 bases and the J gene lost 7 bases, with 8 bases spanning the gap. The CDR3 runs 11 residues. In DNA, the CDR3 is TGTGCCAGTAGTTTGTCGGGTGAAGCTTTCTTT. Translated, it gives CASSLSGEAFF.

CDR3: CASTPEREQLQETQYF. In DNA form, the CDR3 reads TGTGCCAGCACTCCTGAGCGGGAGCAACTCCAAGAGACCCAGTACTTC. V and J are TRBV7-8 and TRBJ2-5; 8 nucleotides align to TRBD2. The V segment lost 7 bases and the J segment 1 base; nucleotides outside the gene matches: 11. Germline loops: CDR1 SGHVS, CDR2 FQNEAQ. This CDR3 has 16 amino acids.

This chain links TRBV5-4 with TRBJ2-1, with TRBD1 identical over 10 bases. The germline V gene has CDR1 SGHNT and CDR2 YYREEE (reference sequence). This CDR3 has 14 residues. With 4 bases clipped from V and 5 bases from J, the junction kept 3 bases outside the gene matches. The chain's CDR3 is CASSKDRGDNEQFF. The CDR3 DNA follows: TGTGCCAGCAGCAAGGACAGGGGGGACAATGAGCAGTTCTTC.

This clone came up once. The chain carries TRBV5-1 and TRBJ2-5, with 8 bases that match TRBD1. Germline-derived CDR1 and CDR2 are SGHRS and YFSETQ. The CDR3 spans 17 residues. The J segment lost 2 bases and the V segment lost 4 bases, leaving 13 bases of the junction unmatched. The CDR3 is CASSTQGAGSLQETQYF. The CDR3, as DNA: TGCGCCAGCAGCACCCAGGGGGCGGGGAGCTTACAAGAGACCCAGTACTTC.

This chain connects TRBV27 to TRBJ2-3, with 8 bases identical to TRBD1. Trimming removed 0 bases from V and 8 bases from J; junction bases left unmatched: 7. The germline CDR1 and CDR2 sequences are MNHEY and SMNVEV (reference sequence). The length of the CDR3 is 15 residues. CDR3 protein: CASSLSGQGAITQYF. CDR3 bases: TGTGCCAGCAGTTTATCAGGCCAGGGGGCAATTACGCAGTATTTT.

Details on this clone: The sample carries other DNA sequences with the same CDR3. The V and J genes are TRBV5-1 and TRBJ2-5; 12 positions match TRBD2. This CDR3 has 16 residues. Germline V CDR1 and CDR2: SGHRS, YFSETQ. V shed 4 bases, J shed 2 bases, and the junction held 6 bases outside the gene matches. Here the CDR3 reads CASSGGLAGGQETQYF. CDR3 in DNA: TGCGCCAGCAGCGGGGGGCTAGCGGGAGGGCAAGAGACCCAGTACTTC.

This chain uses TRBV7-6 with TRBJ2-3; 9 bases are shared with TRBD2. The CDR3 has 16 amino acids. The V segment lost 1 base and the J segment 4 bases; nucleotides outside the gene matches: 6. The germline CDR1 and CDR2 sequences are SGHVS and FNYEAQ. Here the CDR3 reads CASSLGASGTSDTQYF. CDR3 in DNA: TGTGCCAGCAGCTTAGGTGCTAGCGGGACCTCAGATACGCAGTATTTT.